The rows below give T cell receptor beta chains drawn from one sample of a study of blood T cell repertoires in COVID-19. Profiling relied on immunoSEQ multiplex PCR, and the TCRdb table lists in-frame clones only, not all of them. Among around 100,000 clones, roughly 86% were seen once, and the ten largest hold 4% to 5.5%. Sequencing was done on a sample of peripheral blood. These TCRs come from a man aged 35-49 years with acute or convalescent COVID-19. Each CDR3 is given with its conserved first and last residue. A D gene is named only where the DNA matches it firmly. Size tells how often a clone was seen (once, few, many) or the class of an expanded clone, and some rows leave it out.

clone_size	v_call	j_call	d_call	cdr3_nt	cdr3_aa
NA	TRBV14	TRBJ1-5	NA	TGTGCCAGCAGCCAAGGTGGAGGGTCTGATCAGCCCCAGCATTTT	CASSQGGGSDQPQHF
NA	TRBV19	TRBJ2-7	TRBD1	TGTGCCAGTAGTATTCCGGGACAGGTCTACGAGCAGTACTTC	CASSIPGQVYEQYF
NA	TRBV3-1/TRBV3-2	TRBJ1-6	TRBD1	TGTGCCAGCAGCCGAACAGGGGGCGGGAATTCACCCCTCCACTTT	CASSRTGGGNSPLHF
NA	TRBV24-1	TRBJ2-7	TRBD1	TGTGCCACCAGTGACCCGGGACAGGGGGTGAACGAGCAGTACTTC	CATSDPGQGVNEQYF
NA	TRBV18	TRBJ1-6	TRBD1	TGTGCCAGCTCGGCGGACAGGGGTAATTCACCCCTCCACTTT	CASSADRGNSPLHF
NA	TRBV27	TRBJ2-4	NA	TGTGCCAGCAAGGACTACTCCGGGATAGAAAACATTCAGTACTTC	CASKDYSGIENIQYF
NA	TRBV6-5	TRBJ1-1	NA	TGTGCCAGTCTCTCTAGGACACCCAACACTGAAGCTTTCTTT	CASLSRTPNTEAFF
NA	TRBV27	TRBJ1-1	TRBD1	TGTGCCAGCAGTTTAGGCTGGACAGGGACGAACACTGAAGCTTTCTTT	CASSLGWTGTNTEAFF
NA	TRBV4-1	TRBJ1-3	NA	TGCGCCAGCAGCCCAACAGCCTCTGGAAACACCATATATTTT	CASSPTASGNTIYF
NA	TRBV5-1	TRBJ1-2	NA	TGCGCCAGCACCCGGGACACAGCAAACTATGGCTACACCTTC	CASTRDTANYGYTF
NA	TRBV6-5	TRBJ1-2	NA	TGTGCCAGCAGTTACTCGAAGGCGGGGAGACGTGGCTACACCTTC	CASSYSKAGRRGYTF
once	TRBV7-9	TRBJ2-5	TRBD1	TGTGCCAGCAGCTTAGCATGGACAGGCCAAGAGACCCAGTACTTC	CASSLAWTGQETQYF
NA	TRBV9	TRBJ1-3	NA	TGTGCCAGCAGCGTTTCCGGGTCTGGAAACACCATATATTTT	CASSVSGSGNTIYF
NA	TRBV19	TRBJ2-7	TRBD2	TGTGCCAGTAGTGTGGCCGGGACTAGCGGGAGGGTGACGGGCGAGCAGTACTTC	CASSVAGTSGRVTGEQYF
NA	TRBV5-4	TRBJ1-1	TRBD1	TGTGCCAGCAGCAGAAGGCAGGGGGTGACTGAAGCTTTCTTT	CASSRRQGVTEAFF
NA	TRBV7-9	TRBJ1-1	NA	TGTGCCAGCAGCTTAGACGGGGGGGACACTGAAGCTTTCTTT	CASSLDGGDTEAFF
NA	TRBV9	TRBJ2-3	TRBD2	TGTGCCAGCAGCGCCGACCCTAGCGGGGGGTTGAAAGATACGCAGTATTTT	CASSADPSGGLKDTQYF
NA	TRBV6-5	TRBJ2-6	NA	TGTGCCAGCAGTTACTCGGGAGCTGGGGCCAACGTCCTGACTTTC	CASSYSGAGANVLTF
NA	TRBV6-5	TRBJ1-2	TRBD1	TGTGCCAGCAGACCCATAGGACAGGGGACCTATGGCTACACCTTC	CASRPIGQGTYGYTF
NA	TRBV7-9	TRBJ2-2	TRBD2	TGTGCCAGCAGCGGGCACGGGGGGGCGAACACCGGGGAGCTGTTTTTT	CASSGHGGANTGELFF
few	TRBV7-2	TRBJ1-2	TRBD1	TGTGCCAGCAGCTCATTGCCGACAGGGGTCCTCTATGGCTACACCTTC	CASSSLPTGVLYGYTF
NA	TRBV19	TRBJ2-2	NA	TGTGCCAGTAGTTGGCGGGCAGGGGCGGACACCGGGGAGCTGTTTTTT	CASSWRAGADTGELFF
few	TRBV4-3	TRBJ1-6	NA	TGCGCCAGCAGCCAAGACTACAGTGGGGAGGGGGGGCTTCTTAATTCACCCCTCCACTTT	CASSQDYSGEGGLLNSPLHF
NA	TRBV19	TRBJ2-2	TRBD1	TGTGCCAGTAGTCGCGGGACAGGGTTTAACACCGGGGAGCTGTTTTTT	CASSRGTGFNTGELFF
NA	TRBV27	TRBJ2-1	TRBD1	TGTGCCAGCCAAGAACAGGGGGCCGTATACAATGAGCAGTTCTTC	CASQEQGAVYNEQFF
NA	TRBV24-1	TRBJ1-1	NA	TGTGCCACCAGTGATTCCAACCGCTTTCATGGGGGGGACACTGAAGCTTTCTTT	CATSDSNRFHGGDTEAFF
NA	TRBV2	TRBJ2-3	TRBD2	TGTGCCAGCAGGCCAACTAGCGGGGTCTCAGATACGCAGTATTTT	CASRPTSGVSDTQYF
NA	TRBV2	TRBJ2-5	TRBD2	TGTGCCAGCAGTAGCCAAGCGGGGGCCGGGGAGACCCAGTACTTC	CASSSQAGAGETQYF
once	TRBV7-9	TRBJ1-3	NA	TGTGCCAGCAGCCCCGGCGGCTTCTCTGGAAACACCATATATTTT	CASSPGGFSGNTIYF
NA	TRBV10-3	TRBJ2-3	TRBD2	TGTGCCATCAGAGACCCCCCGGCCAGCGGGGGGTTGTCAGATACGCAGTATTTT	CAIRDPPASGGLSDTQYF
NA	TRBV6-5	TRBJ2-7	TRBD1	TGTGCCAGCAGAACCGGGACAGGGGCGTCCGAGCAGTACTTC	CASRTGTGASEQYF
NA	TRBV5-8	TRBJ1-5	NA	TGTGCCAGCAGCTTGTCGGGGTACTATAGCAATCAGCCCCAGCATTTT	CASSLSGYYSNQPQHF
once	TRBV20-1	TRBJ2-1	TRBD2	TGCAGTGCTAGTGGTAGCGGGGGGGTGTCCTACAATGAGCAGTTCTTC	CSASGSGGVSYNEQFF
NA	TRBV10-3	TRBJ2-2	TRBD2	TGTGCCATCAGTGAAGGAGCGGGAGCCGGGGAGCTGTTTTTT	CAISEGAGAGELFF
NA	TRBV27	TRBJ1-1	NA	TGTGCCAGCAGTTTATTTACGGGGTCCCCTCAAGCTTTCTTT	CASSLFTGSPQAFF
NA	TRBV13	TRBJ2-5	TRBD1	TGTGCCAGCAGCTTGGACAGGAAAGAGACCCAGTACTTC	CASSLDRKETQYF
NA	TRBV11-3	TRBJ2-5	NA	TGTGCCAGCAGCCCTCCGGGGGGCACAGAGACCCAGTACTTC	CASSPPGGTETQYF
NA	TRBV6-5	TRBJ2-2	NA	TGTGCCAGCAGTTACTCCTACAGCGGGGAGCTGTTTTTT	CASSYSYSGELFF
NA	TRBV11-2	TRBJ2-1	NA	TGTGCCAGCAGCTTAGATGGAATGACTAATGAGCAGTTCTTC	CASSLDGMTNEQFF
once	TRBV5-1	TRBJ2-1	NA	TGCGCCAGCAGCTTGCTAGGAAGGGAGTCTCGGCAGCAGTTCTTC	CASSLLGRESRQQFF
few	TRBV6-5	TRBJ1-2	NA	TGTGCCAGCAGTTACTTTTCTCGGACAGCGGACTATGGCTACACCTTC	CASSYFSRTADYGYTF
NA	TRBV24-1	TRBJ1-2	NA	TGTGCCACCAGTGATTTTCCTTCACTGGGCGGCTACACCTTC	CATSDFPSLGGYTF
NA	TRBV11-2	TRBJ1-5	TRBD1	TGTGCCAGCAGCCCGGACAGGGGATTAGGACAGCCCCAGCATTTT	CASSPDRGLGQPQHF
NA	TRBV15	TRBJ2-3	TRBD1	TGTGCCACCAGCAGAGACTTTTTTACAGGGGCCGATACGCAGTATTTT	CATSRDFFTGADTQYF
NA	TRBV4-2	TRBJ1-3	NA	TGTGCCAGCAGCCAAGATATCCGGGGTGGAAACACCATATATTTT	CASSQDIRGGNTIYF
NA	TRBV5-8	TRBJ2-5	NA	TGTGCCAGCGCCCGGGACACTGAAGAGACCCAGTACTTC	CASARDTEETQYF
NA	TRBV29-1	TRBJ1-1	TRBD1	TGCAGCGTTCGCGGGACAGGGGGCCGTGCTTTCTTT	CSVRGTGGRAFF
NA	TRBV12-3/TRBV12-4	TRBJ2-3	NA	TGTGCCAGCAGTTTAGGGACTACGGATACGCAGTATTTT	CASSLGTTDTQYF